The text below deals with one TCR beta chain. These data come from a study of blood T cell repertoires in COVID-19. Background on the study: Whether acute or convalescent, the COVID-19 samples came from the United States, Italy and Spain. The cDNA or gDNA used as material had been derived from T cells, B-cell-depleted T cells, or PBMCs.

Repertoires were generated with immunoSEQ multiplex PCR, while TCRdb's copy carries only in-frame clones and drops some. The sample contains 250,000 to 300,000 clones, roughly 91% of which appear only once. This study enrolled people aged about 18 to 90 from roughly 22 US geographic areas. Participant-given clinical history determined each cohort assignment. The length of the CDR3 is 15 residues. Trimming shortened V by 6 bases and J by 3 bases, and 18 bases separated the two germline ends. CDR1 SEHNR and CDR2 FQNEAQ come from the germline V gene (reference sequence). Sequenced sample: PBMCs or T cells enriched from blood (not recorded which). The receptor was isolated from a woman aged 55-70 years in a cohort exposed to, infected with or recovered from COVID-19 (not recorded which). This chain joins TRBV7-9 and TRBJ2-7, with D tentatively TRBD2 (5 bases). In nucleotides, the CDR3 is TGTGCCAGCAGGAGGGCGGCGGAAGGCGTCTACGAGCAGTACTTC. This encodes CASRRAAEGVYEQYF.